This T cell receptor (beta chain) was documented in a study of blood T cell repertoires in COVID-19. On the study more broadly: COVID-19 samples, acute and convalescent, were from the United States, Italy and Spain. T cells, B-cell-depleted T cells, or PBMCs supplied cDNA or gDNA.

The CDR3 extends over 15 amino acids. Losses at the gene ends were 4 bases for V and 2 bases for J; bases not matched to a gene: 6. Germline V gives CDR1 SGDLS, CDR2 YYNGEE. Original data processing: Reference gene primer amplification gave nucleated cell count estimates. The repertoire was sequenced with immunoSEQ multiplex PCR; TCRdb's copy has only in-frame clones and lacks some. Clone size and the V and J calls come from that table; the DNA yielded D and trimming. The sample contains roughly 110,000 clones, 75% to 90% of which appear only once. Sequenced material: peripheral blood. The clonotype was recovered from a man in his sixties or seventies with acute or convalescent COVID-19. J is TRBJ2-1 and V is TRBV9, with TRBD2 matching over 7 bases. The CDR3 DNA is TGTGCCAGCAGCCTCATGGGGGGGGCCTACAATGAGCAGTTCTTC. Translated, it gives CASSLMGGAYNEQFF.